This passage covers 15 T cell receptor beta chains from one sample sequenced in a study of beta chain features in type 1 diabetes (dated 2018 in TCRdb). The library was prepared using the immunoSEQ multiplex PCR assay. The High Capacity cDNA Reverse Transcription Kit was used to reverse transcribe all of the isolated RNA, meaning that expressed TCRB transcripts were what got sequenced. TCRdb holds this immuneACCESS table with in-frame rearrangements only. Some clones are missing; in checked studies, unresolved V genes explain under half, and the rest has no known cause. Recorded for this sample are about 340,000 clones; 8% of them occurred a single time. The ten largest clonotypes hold less than 0.45% of the sample. Material for sequencing was central memory CD4+ T cells from blood. The receptors here all came from a woman in her late teens or twenties in good health.

There are a few counts of this clone. The chain carries TRBV7-2 and TRBJ2-3, with unresolved D. Looked up from germline, CDR1 is SGHTA and CDR2 is FQGNSA. CDR3 length: 13 amino acids. Trimming shortened V by 6 bases and J by 0 bases, and 7 bases separated the two germline ends. The CDR3 sequence: CASSRSSTDTQYF. The DNA of the CDR3 is TGTGCCAGCAGTCGCAGTAGCACAGATACGCAGTATTTT.

The chain carries TRBV28 and TRBJ2-7; weak D call: TRBD1 (6 bases). The germline gives CDR1 MDHEN, CDR2 SYDVKM. There are 11 residues in the CDR3. V was trimmed by 7 bases and J by 6 bases, leaving 10 bases between them. DNA for the CDR3: TGTGCCAGCACAACAGGGCCCGAGCAGTACTTC. Translation gives CASTTGPEQYF. The full variable domain, completed using reference TRBV28 and TRBJ2-7, is DVKVTQSSRYLVKRTGEKVFLECVQDMDHENMFWYRQDPGLGLRLIYFSYDVKMKEKGDIPEGYSVSREKKERFSLILESASTNQTSMYLCASTTGPEQYFGPGTRLTVT.

This clone was seen a handful of times. The chain uses TRBV6-1 and TRBJ2-7; TRBD1 aligns across 8 bases. Germline V gene sequence: CDR1 MNHNS, CDR2 SASEGT. J gave up 3 bases and V 10 bases, and 11 bases lay outside the gene matches. The CDR3 has 14 amino acids. The CDR3 DNA follows: TGTGCCACGGGAGATGGACAGGGAAGCTACGAGCAGTACTTC. This sequence encodes CATGDGQGSYEQYF.

The V and J genes are TRBV6-5 and TRBJ2-1, with TRBD1 identical over 9 bases. Trimming removed 5 bases from V and 6 bases from J; junction bases left unmatched: 8. This CDR3 spans 15 amino acids. Germline lookup yields CDR1 MNHEY and CDR2 SVGAGI. The CDR3 loop is CASSPGQGFFNEQFF. The CDR3 coding sequence is TGTGCCAGCAGTCCAGGACAGGGGTTTTTCAATGAGCAGTTCTTC.

V gene TRBV10-3 combines with J gene TRBJ2-2; 7 nucleotides match TRBD2. CDR1 is ENHRY and CDR2 is SYGVKD in the germline V gene. The CDR3 covers 14 residues. The V and J ends lost 7 bases and 4 bases, in that order; junction bases with no gene match: 6. The CDR3 nucleotides are TGTGCCATCACGGCCTCTAGCGGCACCGGGGAGCTGTTTTTT. Its protein is CAITASSGTGELFF.

This clone was seen more than once but under ten times. The V and J genes are TRBV18 and TRBJ2-1; 7 bases fit TRBD2. CDR1 KGHSH and CDR2 LQKENI come from the germline V gene. The length of the CDR3 is 12 residues. Trimming at V came to 2 bases and at J to 9 bases, leaving 1 base not matched to a gene. The CDR3 is CASSPGGGEQFF. CDR3 DNA sequence: TGTGCCAGCTCACCAGGGGGGGGTGAGCAGTTCTTC.

This chain links TRBV18 with TRBJ2-2; D not resolved. Per germline, CDR1 KGHSH and CDR2 LQKENI. The germline V and J ends were trimmed by 2 bases and 1 base, with 5 bases remaining between them. The CDR3 is 14 amino acids. The chain's CDR3 is CASSPVRNTGELFF. In DNA form, the CDR3 reads TGTGCCAGCTCACCAGTGAGGAACACCGGGGAGCTGTTTTTT. The complete variable domain, with remaining parts taken from reference TRBV18 and TRBJ2-2, reads NAGVMQNPRHLVRRRGQEARLRCSPMKGHSHVYWYRQLPEEGLKFMVYLQKENIIDESGMPKERFSAEFPKEGPSILRIQQVVRGDSAAYFCASSPVRNTGELFFGEGSRLTVL.

The chain is built from TRBV25-1 and TRBJ1-1, with D maybe TRBD1 (5 bases). The CDR3 contains 13 residues. The germline V gene encodes CDR1 MGHDK and CDR2 SYGVNS. V was shortened by 8 bases and J by 2 bases, with 12 bases between the two germline ends. CDR3 bases: TGTGCCAGCGCCGCAGGGACCAACACTGAAGCTTTCTTT. It yields the protein CASAAGTNTEAFF.

The chain links TRBV4-3 to TRBJ2-7; a weak D match, TRBD2 (6 bases). The germline V and J ends were trimmed by 4 bases and 3 bases, with 13 bases remaining between them. The CDR3 length is 14 residues. Germline values: CDR1 LGHNA, CDR2 YSLEER. This CDR3 is CASSRGPEGYEQYF. CDR3 DNA: TGCGCCAGCAGCCGGGGCCCGGAGGGCTACGAGCAGTACTTC.

This clone has a handful of counts. In DNA form, the CDR3 reads TGTGCCACGGGGGATGATGGGGACAGAGGAAACACCATATATTTT. Its translation: CATGDDGDRGNTIYF. The chain couples TRBV6-5 to TRBJ1-3; 7 positions match TRBD1. V lost 10 bases, J lost 4 bases, and 13 bases stayed unmatched. In germline, CDR1 is MNHEY, CDR2 SVGAGI. CDR3 length: 15 amino acids.

This clone was detected only a few times. This chain links TRBV18 with TRBJ2-7, with 10 bases identical to TRBD2. Germline CDR1 reads KGHSH; CDR2 reads LQKENI. J gave up 2 bases and V 3 bases, and 4 bases lay outside the gene matches. The CDR3 covers 15 residues. The CDR3 here is CASSPAAGGPYEQYF. The CDR3 coding sequence is TGTGCCAGCTCACCGGCAGCGGGAGGGCCCTACGAGCAGTACTTC.

This chain links TRBV5-1 with TRBJ2-5; TRBD2 matches at 11 bases. The CDR3 spans 17 residues. Germline CDR1 is SGHRS and CDR2 is YFSETQ. J lost 4 bases, V lost 4 bases, and 12 bases had no gene match. CDR3 region: CASSAGTSGVRGETQYF. The DNA of the CDR3 is TGCGCCAGCAGCGCCGGGACTAGCGGAGTCAGGGGAGAGACCCAGTACTTC. The full variable domain, rest sourced from reference TRBV5-1 and TRBJ2-5, is KAGVTQTPRYLIKTRGQQVTLSCSPISGHRSVSWYQQTPGQGLQFLFEYFSETQRNKGNFPGRFSGRQFSNSRSEMNVSTLELGDSALYLCASSAGTSGVRGETQYFGPGTRLLVL.

This clone was detected only a few times. The chain combines TRBV5-6 with TRBJ2-1, with TRBD2 matching over 13 bases. After removal of 4 bases from V and 1 base from J, the junction contained 8 bases not matched to a gene. Germline V gives CDR1 SGHDT, CDR2 YYEEEE. The CDR3 sequence is 18 residues long. CDR3 loop: CASSKGLAGFVSYNEQFF. For the CDR3, the DNA is TGTGCCAGCAGCAAGGGACTAGCGGGGTTTGTATCCTACAATGAGCAGTTCTTC.

This clone has only one observation. The rearrangement joins TRBV7-2 to TRBJ2-1; 10 bases line up with TRBD2. The CDR3 is 17 residues long. The V segment lost 4 bases and the J segment 6 bases; nucleotides outside the gene matches: 12. Germline values: CDR1 SGHTA, CDR2 FQGNSA. As DNA, the CDR3 is TGTGCCAGCAGCTCGCTTAAAAGTAGCGGGAGGTCCAATGAGCAGTTCTTC. Translation: CASSSLKSSGRSNEQFF.

This clone has a handful of counts. The V and J genes are TRBV5-1 and TRBJ2-1, with 11 bases that match TRBD2. The V and J ends lost 5 bases and 7 bases, in that order; junction bases with no gene match: 8. The CDR3 covers 15 residues. Germline V gene sequence: CDR1 SGHRS, CDR2 YFSETQ. The DNA for the CDR3 is TGCGCCAGCAGGAAGACTAGCGGGATTGGAAATGAGCAGTTCTTC. It codes for CASRKTSGIGNEQFF.